The entry below describes one T cell receptor beta chain. What it binds is not known. The data are from a study of T cell responses to AZD1222 COVID-19 vaccine. Whole-study findings and limits: The sample set comprised mostly white British donors with more females, and clonal diversity was possibly underestimated.

Germline V gene sequence: CDR1 MNHEY, CDR2 SVGEGT. The CDR3 is 15 residues long. Trimming removed 6 bases from V and 6 bases from J, with 17 bases in between. Analyses pooled second doses at about 4 or about 12 weeks. Clones were read by immunoSEQ multiplex PCR, and TCRdb kept only the in-frame ones, dropping some. Counted here are 150,000 or so clones, approximately 94% occurring once; the ten biggest clones make up 4.5% to 5.5%. The sample consisted of peripheral blood, taken 28 days after the second AZD1222 dose. This TCR derives from an adult who received the AZD1222 COVID-19 vaccine. J is TRBJ2-2 and V is TRBV6-2 or TRBV6-3; a weak D match, TRBD1 (8 bases). In DNA, the CDR3 is TGTGCCAGCAGACCTAACAGGGGGGGACCCGGGGAGCTGTTTTTT. It encodes CASRPNRGGPGELFF.